This T cell receptor beta chain was identified during a study of metastatic and nonmetastatic thyroid tumors. Study results and limitations: Benign nodules reportedly had significantly lower TCR beta diversity than malignant thyroid tumors in blood and tumor.

The germline V gene has CDR1 SGHAT and CDR2 FQNNGV. Between the trimmed V and J ends, which lost 2 bases and 2 bases, there was a span of 12 bases. CDR3 length: 15 residues. In this sample, this clone turned up many times. No antigen is known for it. Using MiXCR, TCRdb re-called clones from the PCR reads. Among approximately 22,000 clones listed, 13% were seen once. Each patient came to thyroid surgery without any prior treatment (of any kind). The receptor's source is a female donor with papillary thyroid cancer or a benign thyroid nodule (not recorded which). Some clones in this sample may be carry-over from other donors' samples. The chain is built from TRBV11-2 and TRBJ2-5; D remains unclear. Sequencing was carried out using blood. The CDR3 DNA sequence: TGTGCCAGCAGCTTAAGGCTGGGCGTTCAAGAGACCCAGTACTTC. Translating it yields CASSLRLGVQETQYF.